One sample yielded the 27 T cell receptor beta chains listed below, sequenced in a study of T cell repertoires in cytomegalovirus infection. TCRdb processed the reads anew with MiXCR; each CDR3 protein has one entry. This table holds 80,000 to 95,000 distinct CDR3 sequences, over 25% found once. These receptors have no known antigen. The specimen was CD8+ T cells from cultured PBMCs, collected from culture after CMV antigen stimulation. The receptors originated from a human donor in good health (CMV status not recorded). Some clones in this sample may be carry-over from other donors' samples.

The CDR3 loop is CASSQVQGGNQPQHF. For the CDR3, the DNA is TGCGCCAGCAGCCAAGTTCAGGGGGGCAATCAGCCCCAGCATTTT. The V gene is TRBV4-1, the J gene TRBJ1-5, with 7 bases that match TRBD1. The V and J ends lost 1 base and 2 bases, in that order; junction bases with no gene match: 2. The CDR3 contains 15 residues. Germline lookup yields CDR1 MGHRA and CDR2 YSYEKL.

This clonotype was picked up many times. This sequence joins TRBV7-8 and TRBJ1-1; D is undetermined. Germline V CDR1 and CDR2: SGHVS, FQNEAQ. This CDR3 has 16 residues. V gave up 6 bases and J gave up 2 bases, with 19 bases separating them. CDR3 in amino acids: CASRRRPTEHNTEAFF. In DNA, the CDR3 is TGTGCCAGCAGACGACGACCGACGGAACATAACACTGAAGCTTTCTTT.

V gene TRBV29-1 combines with J gene TRBJ2-1; TRBD2 aligns across 7 bases. The trim removed 5 bases at V and 6 bases at J, leaving 7 bases unmatched. Germline values: CDR1 SQVTM, CDR2 ANQGSEA. This CDR3 region has 13 residues. The CDR3 reads CSVYGLGANEQFF. The CDR3 region has the DNA TGCAGCGTTTACGGACTAGGCGCCAATGAGCAGTTCTTC.

This clonotype was detected many times. The rearrangement uses TRBV7-2 and TRBJ1-1; D may be TRBD1 (6 bases). Germline V CDR1 and CDR2: SGHTA, FQGNSA. The CDR3 is made up of 15 amino acids. Deletions cut 5 bases from V and 8 bases from J, with 21 bases between. The CDR3 sequence: CASSGTWGAAGEAFF. The CDR3 nucleotides are TGTGCCAGCAGCGGAACGTGGGGGGCGGCGGGGGAAGCTTTCTTT.

This clonotype was seen at least ten times. The rearrangement joins TRBV27 to TRBJ2-1; 10 bases fit TRBD2. Germline lookup yields CDR1 MNHEY and CDR2 SMNVEV (reference sequence). V shed 6 bases, J shed 2 bases, and the junction held 10 bases outside the gene matches. CDR3 length equals 17 residues. The CDR3 nucleotides are TGTGCCAGCAGCCCCTTGGGTAGCGGGGGGACCTACAATGAGCAGTTCTTC. Amino acids: CASSPLGSGGTYNEQFF.

This clonotype has more than one count but fewer than ten. This chain links TRBV19 with TRBJ1-1; D is ambiguous. Looked up from germline, CDR1 is LNHDA and CDR2 is SQIVND (reference sequence). This CDR3 region has 12 residues. V lost 3 bases to trimming and J lost 4 bases, with 6 bases between them. This CDR3 is CASSMHLTEAFF. The DNA of the CDR3 is TGTGCCAGTAGTATGCACCTCACTGAAGCTTTCTTT.

The CDR3 nucleotides read TGTGCCAGCAGCGCCACGCGGGTTCCTAATGAAAAACTGTTTTTT. Translation gives CASSATRVPNEKLFF. The chain carries TRBV7-6 and TRBJ1-4; D is unresolved. Germline CDR1 reads SGHVS; CDR2 reads FNYEAQ. The CDR3 is made up of 15 amino acids. Trimming stripped 5 bases from V and 3 bases from J, with 13 bases between.

The rearrangement uses TRBV5-4 and TRBJ2-3, with 8 bases aligning to TRBD2. The CDR3 length is 15 residues. Germline V gives CDR1 SGHNT, CDR2 YYREEE (reference sequence). V was pared by 5 bases and J by 0 bases, with 5 bases of the junction left unmatched. CDR3 amino acids: CASRWSGGSTDTQYF. The DNA of the CDR3 is TGTGCCAGCAGGTGGAGCGGGGGTAGCACAGATACGCAGTATTTT.

The chain employs TRBV5-6 and TRBJ1-1; D uncertain. The CDR3 loop spans 12 amino acids. The V and J ends lost 3 bases and 4 bases respectively, with 7 bases between them. CDR1 SGHDT and CDR2 YYEEEE come from the germline V gene. The CDR3 protein is CASSSLSTEAFF. In DNA, the CDR3 is TGTGCCAGCAGCTCTCTATCCACTGAAGCTTTCTTT.

The CDR3 sequence is CASSSGGTGLEKLFF. The CDR3 region has the DNA TGTGCCAGCAGCAGCGGTGGGACAGGGCTTGAAAAACTGTTTTTT. The chain uses TRBV9 and TRBJ1-4; the match to TRBD1 covers 9 bases. With 4 bases clipped from V and 7 bases from J, the junction kept 8 bases outside the gene matches. Looked up from germline, CDR1 is SGDLS and CDR2 is YYNGEE. This CDR3 spans 15 amino acids.

V gene TRBV9 combines with J gene TRBJ2-7; TRBD1 is a possible D gene (6 bases). Germline V gene lookup returns CDR1 SGDLS and CDR2 YYNGEE. Trimming removed 1 base at V and 6 bases at J, with 8 bases between. The CDR3 covers 12 residues. CDR3 DNA sequence: TGTGCCAGCAGCGTATTAGGGGGCGAGCAGTACTTC. As protein: CASSVLGGEQYF.

V gene TRBV29-1 combines with J gene TRBJ2-7, with TRBD1 matching 7 bases. From germline, CDR1 is SQVTM and CDR2 ANQGSEA. The V gene end was trimmed by 3 bases and the J gene end by 2 bases; junction bases not matched to a gene: 7. The CDR3 runs to 14 residues. The DNA of the CDR3 is TGCAGCGTTGACGCTGGGACAGTCCCCTACGAGCAGTACTTC. Its translation: CSVDAGTVPYEQYF.

This chain joins TRBV19 and TRBJ2-3, with unresolved D. This CDR3 comprises 13 residues. Trimming removed 5 bases at V and 2 bases at J, with 8 bases between. The germline gives CDR1 LNHDA, CDR2 SQIVND (reference sequence). CDR3 coding DNA: TGTGCCAGTAGTCAACAATTCACAGATACGCAGTATTTT. It yields the protein CASSQQFTDTQYF.

The V gene is TRBV25-1, the J gene TRBJ1-1, with D possibly matching TRBD1 (5 bases). In germline, CDR1 is MGHDK, CDR2 SYGVNS. V lost 7 bases, J lost 3 bases, and 9 bases lay in between. This CDR3 has 12 residues. For the CDR3, the DNA is TGTGCCAGCAATCGGGGGGACACTGAAGCTTTCTTT. Translation: CASNRGDTEAFF.

This clonotype was counted once. The chain uses TRBV6-5 and TRBJ2-1; TRBD2 matches at 9 bases. With 4 bases clipped from V and 4 bases from J, the junction kept 5 bases outside the gene matches. CDR1 and CDR2 from the germline V gene are MNHEY and SVGAGI. This CDR3 spans 15 amino acids. CDR3 region: CASSLGLARYNEQFF. The CDR3 bases are TGTGCCAGCAGTTTGGGACTAGCACGGTACAATGAGCAGTTCTTC.

This clonotype came up once. J is TRBJ1-2 and V is TRBV5-1, with 10 bases aligning to TRBD1. The CDR3 covers 15 residues. CDR1 and CDR2 from the germline V gene are SGHRS and YFSETQ. With V trimmed by 4 bases and J by 3 bases, 6 bases remained unmatched. DNA for the CDR3: TGCGCCAGCAGCGTAGCCGGGACAGGGGACTATGGCTACACCTTC. This encodes CASSVAGTGDYGYTF.

This clonotype was seen repeatedly, ten times or more. The J gene is TRBJ2-4, the V gene TRBV7-2, with D possibly TRBD2 on 5 matching bases. The germline CDR1 and CDR2 sequences are SGHTA and FQGNSA. Deletions cut 3 bases from V and 8 bases from J, with 14 bases between. The CDR3 has 14 amino acids. CDR3 loop: CASSFPFVGDIQYF. In nucleotides, the CDR3 is TGTGCCAGCAGCTTCCCCTTTGTGGGAGACATTCAGTACTTC.

This clonotype was recorded a few times. The chain is built from TRBV7-9 and TRBJ1-5, with 9 nucleotides matching TRBD1. The trim removed 5 bases at V and 0 bases at J, leaving 2 bases unmatched. Per the germline V gene, CDR1 is SEHNR and CDR2 is FQNEAQ (reference sequence). The CDR3 runs to 15 residues. The CDR3 here is CASSEGQGSNQPQHF. The CDR3 DNA follows: TGTGCCAGCAGCGAGGGACAGGGTAGCAATCAGCCCCAGCATTTT.

Ten or more counts support this clonotype. The chain carries TRBV7-2 and TRBJ2-3; 7 bases line up with TRBD2. Germline CDR1 SGHTA, CDR2 FQGNSA. This CDR3 is built from 16 residues. The ends lost 5 bases at V and 3 bases at J; junction bases unmatched: 11. The CDR3 loop reads CASSLLRAGETDTQYF. The CDR3 DNA sequence: TGTGCCAGCAGCCTCTTACGTGCGGGGGAAACAGATACGCAGTATTTT.

This clonotype was recorded many times. This sequence joins TRBV13 and TRBJ1-2, with TRBD1 identical over 9 bases. Germline loops: CDR1 PRHDT, CDR2 FYEKMQ (reference sequence). The J segment lost 4 bases and the V segment lost 5 bases, leaving 8 bases of the junction unmatched. The CDR3 contains 15 residues. The CDR3 spells CASSPRQGDVYGYTF. For the CDR3, the DNA is TGTGCCAGCAGCCCAAGACAGGGGGATGTCTATGGCTACACCTTC.

V usage is TRBV24-1 and J usage is TRBJ2-3; weak D call: TRBD1 (6 bases). V dropped 9 bases and J dropped 2 bases, with 11 bases sitting between them. CDR1 is KGHDR, CDR2 SFDVKD, per germline. This CDR3 has 13 amino acids. CDR3 loop: CATSRGFTDTQYF. As DNA, the CDR3 is TGTGCCACCTCCAGGGGATTCACAGATACGCAGTATTTT.

The rearrangement uses TRBV27 and TRBJ1-5; D call uncertain. Trimming took off 1 base at V and 5 bases at J, with 6 bases between the two ends. Per the germline V gene, CDR1 is MNHEY and CDR2 is SMNVEV (reference sequence). The CDR3 extends over 13 amino acids. The CDR3 protein is CASSLYLDQPQHF. The CDR3 DNA reads as TGTGCCAGCAGTTTATATTTGGATCAGCCCCAGCATTTT.

This clonotype has ten or more counts. V gene TRBV7-2 combines with J gene TRBJ2-1, with 10 nucleotides matching TRBD2. Germline V lookup: CDR1 SGHTA, CDR2 FQGNSA. The ends lost 0 bases at V and 0 bases at J; junction bases unmatched: 2. This CDR3 is built from 17 residues. This chain's CDR3 is CASSLALAGVSYNEQFF. CDR3 in DNA: TGTGCCAGCAGCTTAGCTCTAGCGGGGGTCTCCTACAATGAGCAGTTCTTC.

The table lists this clonotype with a few counts. The V call is TRBV9, the J call TRBJ2-1, with D unresolved. Per germline, CDR1 SGDLS and CDR2 YYNGEE. The CDR3 length is 12 residues. The V and J ends lost 0 bases and 5 bases respectively, with 3 bases between them. The DNA for the CDR3 is TGTGCCAGCAGCGTAGATGACAATGAGCAGTTCTTC. It codes for CASSVDDNEQFF. Full variable domain (outside the CDR3, taken from reference TRBV9 and TRBJ2-1): DSGVTQTPKHLITATGQRVTLRCSPRSGDLSVYWYQQSLDQGLQFLIQYYNGEERAKGNILERFSAQQFPDLHSELNLSSLELGDSALYFCASSVDDNEQFFGPGTRLTVL.

The gene calls are TRBV27 and TRBJ2-2; D might be TRBD2 (6 bases). Germline CDR1 reads MNHEY; CDR2 reads SMNVEV (reference sequence). The CDR3 is 15 residues long. V was shortened by 7 bases and J by 0 bases, with 12 bases between the two germline ends. CDR3 DNA: TGTGCCAGCACCCCAGGCGGGGCGAACACCGGGGAGCTGTTTTTT. It yields the protein CASTPGGANTGELFF.

In its sample, this clonotype was seen a few times. The chain has TRBV19 and TRBJ2-7; possibly TRBD2 for D (5 bases). The germline CDR1 and CDR2 sequences are LNHDA and SQIVND (reference sequence). V was cut by 5 bases and J by 3 bases, with 11 bases left in between. This CDR3 is built from 13 residues. The CDR3 nucleotides read TGTGCCAGTAGTTTCGGTGAGGGCTACGAGCAGTACTTC. The encoded protein is CASSFGEGYEQYF.

This clonotype was counted between two and nine times. V and J are TRBV6-5 and TRBJ2-1; TRBD2 matches 11 bases. Germline CDR1 reads MNHEY; CDR2 reads SVGAGI. J lost 2 bases, V lost 6 bases, and 9 bases had no gene match. The CDR3 has 17 amino acids. CDR3 DNA sequence: TGTGCCAGCAGCTCCGGGACTAGCGGCCCAGCCTACAATGAGCAGTTCTTC. Amino acid sequence: CASSSGTSGPAYNEQFF.